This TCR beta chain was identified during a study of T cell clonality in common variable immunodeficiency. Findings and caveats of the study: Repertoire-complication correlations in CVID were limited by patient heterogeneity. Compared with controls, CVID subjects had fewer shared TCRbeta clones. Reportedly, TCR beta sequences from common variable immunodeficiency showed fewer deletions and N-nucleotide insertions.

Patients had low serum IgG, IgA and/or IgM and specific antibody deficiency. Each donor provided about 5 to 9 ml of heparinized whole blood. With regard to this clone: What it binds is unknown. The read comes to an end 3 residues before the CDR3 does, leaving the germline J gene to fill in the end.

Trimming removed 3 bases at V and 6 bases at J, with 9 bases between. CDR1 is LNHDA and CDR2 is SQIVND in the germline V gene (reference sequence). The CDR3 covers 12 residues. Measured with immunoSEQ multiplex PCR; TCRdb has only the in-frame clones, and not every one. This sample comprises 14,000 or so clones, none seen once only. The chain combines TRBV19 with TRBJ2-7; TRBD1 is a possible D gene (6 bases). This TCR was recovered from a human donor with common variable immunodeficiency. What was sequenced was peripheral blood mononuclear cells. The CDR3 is CASSILQGEQYF. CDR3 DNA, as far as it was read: TGTGCCAGTAGTATCTTACAGGGCGAG.